This TCR beta chain was sequenced in a study of blood T cell repertoires in COVID-19. Study information: Material from acute and convalescent COVID-19 was sourced from the United States, Italy and Spain.

Per the original methods: Scientists estimated how many nucleated cells there were by amplifying reference gene primers. The assay was immunoSEQ multiplex PCR, and TCRdb's table has in-frame clones only and misses some. Clone size and the V and J calls come from that table; the DNA yielded D and trimming. Of a few hundred thousand clones in the sample, about 86% were seen once. Everyone who took part was 18 to 89 years old, and they came from 20 to 25 US areas. Sample: PBMCs or T cells enriched from blood (not recorded which). The receptor's source is a woman in her thirties or forties with acute COVID-19.

The CDR3 loop reads CASSARTSGDEQFF. The DNA of the CDR3 is TGTGCCAGCAGCGCGAGGACTAGCGGCGATGAGCAGTTCTTC. The chain carries TRBV7-9 and TRBJ2-1, with 10 bases that match TRBD2. The V gene end was trimmed by 5 bases and the J gene end by 8 bases; junction bases not matched to a gene: 6. Looked up from germline, CDR1 is SEHNR and CDR2 is FQNEAQ (reference sequence). This CDR3 has 14 amino acids.